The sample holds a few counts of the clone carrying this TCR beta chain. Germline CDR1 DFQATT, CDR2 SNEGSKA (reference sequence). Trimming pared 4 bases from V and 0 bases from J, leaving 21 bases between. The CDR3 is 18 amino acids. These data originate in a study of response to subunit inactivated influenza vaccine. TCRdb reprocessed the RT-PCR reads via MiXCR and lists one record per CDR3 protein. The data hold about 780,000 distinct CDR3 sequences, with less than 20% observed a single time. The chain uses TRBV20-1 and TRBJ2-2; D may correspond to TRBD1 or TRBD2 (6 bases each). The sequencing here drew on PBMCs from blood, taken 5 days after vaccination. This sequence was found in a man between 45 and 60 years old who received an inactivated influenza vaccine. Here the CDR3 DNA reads TGCAGTGCTACAACTGGAAGGGGGGCTAGCCCGAACACCGGGGAGCTGTTTTTT. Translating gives CSATTGRGASPNTGELFF.